Here is one TCR beta chain with its context. Its antigen is as yet unknown. Library construction for TCR beta used iRepertoire HTBI primers and Arm-PCR of CDR3 regions. Each CDR3 protein gets one entry after TCRdb re-called the multiplex PCR reads with MiXCR. The sample includes a few hundred thousand distinct CDR3 sequences, roughly 23% of them seen just once. This sample was taken from a study of regulatory T cells in long-lasting Graves disease. Study-wide results and limits: TCR diversity was lower in persistent Graves' patients than in newly diagnosed ones.

Germline V CDR1 and CDR2: SGHKS, YYEKEE (reference sequence). This CDR3 has 15 amino acids. V lost 0 bases and J lost 4, with 10 bases in between. Documented time point: persistent/refractory GD, antithyroid drugs over 5 years with positive TRAb. PBMC-extracted RNA yielded the TCR library. Graves' disease diagnosis relied on American Thyroid Association guidelines. The J gene is TRBJ2-2, the V gene TRBV5-5; D perhaps matches TRBD2 (5 bases). This TCR was sampled from a woman aged 40 to 49 with Graves disease. The source was peripheral blood mononuclear cells (PBMCs), collected when the disease was refractory, from a patient treated with antithyroid drugs. The CDR3 DNA follows: TGTGCCAGCAGCTTGGTTTTTGCGGGCACCGGGGAGCTGTTTTTT. This translates into CASSLVFAGTGELFF.